The clone carrying this T cell receptor beta chain turned up a few times. Its target is unknown. Per germline, CDR1 ENHRY and CDR2 SYGVKD. This CDR3 is 13 amino acids long. Trimming removed 5 bases at V and 3 bases at J, with 11 bases between. This table comes from immunoSEQ multiplex PCR, and its TCRdb copy is limited to in-frame clones, with some not included. The table lists around 57,000 clones, roughly 84% of them singletons. The data are from a study of OX40 agonist ivuxolimab in advanced cancers. About the study: Hepatocellular carcinoma, melanoma, renal cell or head and neck cancer was diagnosed in the dose-escalation patients.

Study conclusions and caveats: Dose levels from 0.1 to 3.0 mg/kg saw CD4+ and CD8+ blood T cells expand clonally by week 6.

The sequencing here drew on CD4+ or CD8+ T cells sorted from blood, taken in a trial of the OX40 agonist ivuxolimab. This clonotype was sampled from an adult with an advanced solid tumor such as melanoma, head and neck, liver or kidney cancer. The rearrangement joins TRBV10-3 to TRBJ2-7, with D unclear. CDR3 nucleotides: TGTGCCATCAGTAAAGACCCCGGCTACGAGCAGTACTTC. Its translation: CAISKDPGYEQYF.